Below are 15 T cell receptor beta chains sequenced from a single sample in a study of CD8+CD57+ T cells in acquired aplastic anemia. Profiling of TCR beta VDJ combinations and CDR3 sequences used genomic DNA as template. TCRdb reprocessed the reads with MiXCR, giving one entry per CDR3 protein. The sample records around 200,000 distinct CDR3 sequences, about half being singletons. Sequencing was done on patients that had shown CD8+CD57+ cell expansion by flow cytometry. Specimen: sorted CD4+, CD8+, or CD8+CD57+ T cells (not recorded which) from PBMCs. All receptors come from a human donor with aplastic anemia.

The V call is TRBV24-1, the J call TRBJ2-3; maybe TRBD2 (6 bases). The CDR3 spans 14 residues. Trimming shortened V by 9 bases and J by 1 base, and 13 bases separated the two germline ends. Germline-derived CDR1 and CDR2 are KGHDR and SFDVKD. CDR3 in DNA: TGTGCCACCGCGGGTTTAGCGGGCACAGATACGCAGTATTTT. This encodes CATAGLAGTDTQYF.

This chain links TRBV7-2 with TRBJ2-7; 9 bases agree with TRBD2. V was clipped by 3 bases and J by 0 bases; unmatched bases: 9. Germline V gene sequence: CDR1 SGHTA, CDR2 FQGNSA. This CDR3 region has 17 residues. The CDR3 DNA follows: TGTGCCAGCAGCTTTCTTGTCCCTAGCGGGAACTCCTACGAGCAGTACTTC. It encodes CASSFLVPSGNSYEQYF.

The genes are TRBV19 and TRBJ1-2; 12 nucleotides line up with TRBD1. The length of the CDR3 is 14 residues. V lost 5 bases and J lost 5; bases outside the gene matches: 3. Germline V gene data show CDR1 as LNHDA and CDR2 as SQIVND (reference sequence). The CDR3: CASSQGQGAYGYTF. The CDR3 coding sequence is TGTGCCAGTAGTCAGGGACAGGGGGCTTATGGCTACACCTTC.

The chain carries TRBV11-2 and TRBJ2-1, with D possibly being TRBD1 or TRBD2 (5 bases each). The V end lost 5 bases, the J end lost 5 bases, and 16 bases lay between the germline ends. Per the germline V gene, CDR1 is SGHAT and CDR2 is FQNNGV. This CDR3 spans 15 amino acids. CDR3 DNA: TGTGCCAGCAGCCCCAAGAGCCGGGGCGACAATGAGCAGTTCTTC. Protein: CASSPKSRGDNEQFF.

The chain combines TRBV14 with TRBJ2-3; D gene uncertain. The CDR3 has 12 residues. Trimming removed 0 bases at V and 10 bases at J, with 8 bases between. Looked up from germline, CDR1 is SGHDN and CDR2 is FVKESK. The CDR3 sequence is CASSQEPPAQYF. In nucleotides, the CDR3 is TGTGCCAGCAGCCAAGAGCCCCCAGCGCAGTATTTT.

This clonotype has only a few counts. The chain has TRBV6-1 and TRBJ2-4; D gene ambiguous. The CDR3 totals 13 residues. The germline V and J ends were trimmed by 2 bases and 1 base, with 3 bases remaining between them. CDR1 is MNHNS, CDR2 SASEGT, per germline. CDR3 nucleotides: TGTGCCAGCAGTGAAAGGGCCAAAAACATTCAGTACTTC. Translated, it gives CASSERAKNIQYF.

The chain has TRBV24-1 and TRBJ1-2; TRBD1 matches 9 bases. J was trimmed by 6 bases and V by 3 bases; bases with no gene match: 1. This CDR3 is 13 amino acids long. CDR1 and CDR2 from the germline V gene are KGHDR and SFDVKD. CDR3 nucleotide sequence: TGTGCCACCAGTGATACAGGGGGCGATGGCTACACCTTC. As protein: CATSDTGGDGYTF.

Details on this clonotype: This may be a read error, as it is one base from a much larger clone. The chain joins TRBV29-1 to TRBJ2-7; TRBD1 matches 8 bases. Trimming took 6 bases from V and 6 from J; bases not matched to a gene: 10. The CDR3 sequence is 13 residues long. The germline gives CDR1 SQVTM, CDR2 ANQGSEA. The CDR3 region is CSVDPGQEAEQYF. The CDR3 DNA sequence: TGCAGCGTCGACCCGGGACAGGAGGCCGAGCAGTACTTC.

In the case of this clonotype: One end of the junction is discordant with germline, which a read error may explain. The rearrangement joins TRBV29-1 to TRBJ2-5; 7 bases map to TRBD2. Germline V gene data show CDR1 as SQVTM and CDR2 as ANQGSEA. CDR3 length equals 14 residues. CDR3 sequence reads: CSFLGGLGRETQYF. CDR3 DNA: TGTAGCTTCCTGGGGGGGTTAGGGAGAGAGACCCAGTACTTC. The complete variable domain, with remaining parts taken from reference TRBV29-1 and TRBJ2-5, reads SAVISQKPSRDICQRGTSLTIQCQVDSQVTMMFWYRQQPGQSLTLIATANQGSEATYESGFVIDKFPISRPNLTFSTLTVSNMSPEDSSIYLCSFLGGLGRETQYFGPGTRLLVL.

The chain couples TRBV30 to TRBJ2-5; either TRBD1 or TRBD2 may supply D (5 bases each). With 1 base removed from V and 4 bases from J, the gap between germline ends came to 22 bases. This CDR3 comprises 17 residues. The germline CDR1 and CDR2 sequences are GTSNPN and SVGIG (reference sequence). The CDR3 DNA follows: TGTGCCTGGAGTGGACGCCGGGGCGGCCGGGGTCCAGAGACCCAGTACTTC. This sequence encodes CAWSGRRGGRGPETQYF.

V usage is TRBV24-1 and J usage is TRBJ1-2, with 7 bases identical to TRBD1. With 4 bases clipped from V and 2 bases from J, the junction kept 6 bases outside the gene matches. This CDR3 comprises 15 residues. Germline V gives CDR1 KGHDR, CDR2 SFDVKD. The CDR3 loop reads CATSDRDSENYGYTF. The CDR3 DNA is TGTGCCACCAGTGACCGGGACAGCGAAAACTATGGCTACACCTTC.

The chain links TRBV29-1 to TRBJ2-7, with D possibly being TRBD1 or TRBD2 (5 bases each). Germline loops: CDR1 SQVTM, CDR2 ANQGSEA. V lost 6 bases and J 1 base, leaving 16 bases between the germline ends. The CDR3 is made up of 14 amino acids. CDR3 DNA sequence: TGCAGCGTCTACCGGGACCTTGATTCCTACGAGCAGTACTTC. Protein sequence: CSVYRDLDSYEQYF.

CDR3 sequence reads: CSADSFASGSTGELFF. DNA for the CDR3: TGCAGTGCTGACAGCTTCGCTAGCGGGTCCACCGGGGAGCTGTTTTTT. The rearrangement uses TRBV20-1 and TRBJ2-2; 8 bases agree with TRBD2. The trim removed 5 bases at V and 4 bases at J, leaving 12 bases unmatched. Germline values: CDR1 DFQATT, CDR2 SNEGSKA (reference sequence). The CDR3 spans 16 residues.

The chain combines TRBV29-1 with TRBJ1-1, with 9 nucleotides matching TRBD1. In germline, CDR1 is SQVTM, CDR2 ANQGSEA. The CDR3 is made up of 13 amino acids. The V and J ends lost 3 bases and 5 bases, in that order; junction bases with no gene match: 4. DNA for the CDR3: TGCAGCGTTGAGGGGACAGGGAGGACTGAAGCTTTCTTT. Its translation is CSVEGTGRTEAFF.

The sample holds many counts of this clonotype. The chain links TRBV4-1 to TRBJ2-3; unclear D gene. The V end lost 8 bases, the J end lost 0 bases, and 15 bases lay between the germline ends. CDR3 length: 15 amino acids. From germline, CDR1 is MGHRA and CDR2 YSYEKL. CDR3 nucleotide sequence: TGCGCCAGCTCGGGTTCTTTTTCTAGCACAGATACGCAGTATTTT. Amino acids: CASSGSFSSTDTQYF.